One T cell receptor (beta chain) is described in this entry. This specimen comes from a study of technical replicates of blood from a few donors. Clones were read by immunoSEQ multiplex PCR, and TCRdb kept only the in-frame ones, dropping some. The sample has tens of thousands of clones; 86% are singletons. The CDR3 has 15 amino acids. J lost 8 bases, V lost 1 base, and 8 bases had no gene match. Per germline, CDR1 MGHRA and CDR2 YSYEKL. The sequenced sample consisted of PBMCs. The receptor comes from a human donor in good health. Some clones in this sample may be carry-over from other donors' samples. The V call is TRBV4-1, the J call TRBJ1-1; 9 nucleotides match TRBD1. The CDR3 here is CASSQVGQGSFEAFF. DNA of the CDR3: TGCGCCAGCAGCCAAGTGGGACAGGGAAGTTTCGAAGCTTTCTTT.